The rows below give T cell receptor beta chains drawn from one sample of a study of blood T cell repertoires in COVID-19. Only in-frame clones appear in the TCRdb table, and some are missing; sequencing was by immunoSEQ multiplex PCR. This sample has 150,000 to 200,000 clones, with 84% found just once. Sequenced: peripheral blood. These TCRs come from a woman between 65 and 79 years old with COVID-19, enrolled during active disease. Both conserved end residues are part of each CDR3. D genes are given only for firm matches. The size of a clone is reported for some rows only, either as once, few or many, or as a class for expanded clones.

clone size: NA
D gene: TRBD1
J gene: TRBJ1-5
V gene: TRBV28
CDR3 DNA: TGTGCCAGCAGACGGACAGGGTTGGGGAGCAATCAGCCCCAGCATTTT
CDR3 protein: CASRRTGLGSNQPQHF

clone size: NA
D gene: NA
J gene: TRBJ1-2
V gene: TRBV2
CDR3 DNA: TGTGCCAGCAGTGGGGCCTACACCTTC
CDR3 protein: CASSGAYTF

clone size: few
D gene: NA
J gene: TRBJ1-1
V gene: TRBV28
CDR3 DNA: TGTGCCAGCAGCTCCCGGGTTGTAGCTTTCTTT
CDR3 protein: CASSSRVVAFF

clone size: NA
D gene: TRBD2
J gene: TRBJ2-1
V gene: TRBV19
CDR3 DNA: TGTGCCAGTAGTATAGCTACTAGCGGGCACAATGAGCAGTTCTTC
CDR3 protein: CASSIATSGHNEQFF

clone size: NA
D gene: NA
J gene: TRBJ1-2
V gene: TRBV28
CDR3 DNA: TGTGCCAGCAGTTTCCGGGGAGGGGGCTACACCTTC
CDR3 protein: CASSFRGGGYTF

clone size: NA
D gene: NA
J gene: TRBJ2-1
V gene: TRBV5-6
CDR3 DNA: TGTGCCAGCAGTCTCGACAACAATGAGCAGTTCTTC
CDR3 protein: CASSLDNNEQFF

clone size: NA
D gene: TRBD1
J gene: TRBJ1-1
V gene: TRBV4-1
CDR3 DNA: TGCGCCAGCAGCCAAGAGAGGGGGCGGGACACTGAAGCTTTCTTT
CDR3 protein: CASSQERGRDTEAFF

clone size: NA
D gene: NA
J gene: TRBJ1-5
V gene: TRBV2
CDR3 DNA: TGTGCCAGCAGCGGGGGTCGCGGCAATCAGCCCCAGCATTTT
CDR3 protein: CASSGGRGNQPQHF

clone size: NA
D gene: NA
J gene: TRBJ2-4
V gene: TRBV6-5
CDR3 DNA: TGTGCCAGCAGTTACGGGGTTGAGGGCATTCAGTACTTC
CDR3 protein: CASSYGVEGIQYF

clone size: NA
D gene: NA
J gene: TRBJ2-7
V gene: TRBV27
CDR3 DNA: TGTGCCAGCGGTAGCTCCTACGAGCAGTACTTC
CDR3 protein: CASGSSYEQYF

clone size: once
D gene: NA
J gene: TRBJ2-1
V gene: TRBV6-4
CDR3 DNA: TGTGCCAGCAGTGTTTCCAGGGCAGGAAATGAGCAGTTCTTC
CDR3 protein: CASSVSRAGNEQFF

clone size: NA
D gene: NA
J gene: TRBJ2-3
V gene: TRBV11-3
CDR3 DNA: TGTGCCAGCAGCGCGGGGGCCACCACAGATACGCAGTATTTT
CDR3 protein: CASSAGATTDTQYF

clone size: NA
D gene: NA
J gene: TRBJ1-3
V gene: TRBV29-1
CDR3 DNA: TGCAGCGTTGAAGATCGTGTGTCTGGAAACACCATATATTTT
CDR3 protein: CSVEDRVSGNTIYF

clone size: few
D gene: NA
J gene: TRBJ1-3
V gene: TRBV18
CDR3 DNA: TGTGCCAGCTCACCCGGACAAACGGGAAACACCATATATTTT
CDR3 protein: CASSPGQTGNTIYF

clone size: few
D gene: TRBD2
J gene: TRBJ2-7
V gene: TRBV3-1/TRBV3-2
CDR3 DNA: TGTGCCAGCAGCCTATTCGGGAGGGACTACGAGCAGTACTTC
CDR3 protein: CASSLFGRDYEQYF

clone size: once
D gene: TRBD1
J gene: TRBJ1-2
V gene: TRBV28
CDR3 DNA: TGTGCCAGCAGTACCAACCGGGACAGCCGACTAAGTGGCCACACCTTC
CDR3 protein: CASSTNRDSRLSGHTF

clone size: NA
D gene: TRBD2
J gene: TRBJ2-5
V gene: TRBV5-5
CDR3 DNA: TGTGCCAGCAGCTTATTAGCGGGAGAGACCCAGTACTTC
CDR3 protein: CASSLLAGETQYF

clone size: NA
D gene: NA
J gene: TRBJ2-2
V gene: TRBV5-8
CDR3 DNA: TGTGCCAGCAGCTTGGTTGCGGTTCCGTACACCGGGGAGCTGTTTTTT
CDR3 protein: CASSLVAVPYTGELFF

clone size: NA
D gene: NA
J gene: TRBJ1-2
V gene: TRBV6-1
CDR3 DNA: TGTGCCAGCAGTGAATCGGGGGGGCCGGGCGGCTACACCTTC
CDR3 protein: CASSESGGPGGYTF

clone size: NA
D gene: NA
J gene: TRBJ2-3
V gene: TRBV6-5
CDR3 DNA: TGTGCCAGCAGTTACAGACAGTACCTTGATACGCAGTATTTT
CDR3 protein: CASSYRQYLDTQYF

clone size: NA
D gene: TRBD2
J gene: TRBJ2-2
V gene: TRBV30
CDR3 DNA: TGTGCCTGGAGTGTAACGGCGGGGGGCGGGGAGCTGTTTTTT
CDR3 protein: CAWSVTAGGGELFF

clone size: NA
D gene: TRBD1
J gene: TRBJ1-4
V gene: TRBV5-1
CDR3 DNA: TGCGCCAGCTCGAGAGGGGGCATGGAAGAAAAACTGTTTTTT
CDR3 protein: CASSRGGMEEKLFF

clone size: NA
D gene: TRBD2
J gene: TRBJ2-7
V gene: TRBV5-4
CDR3 DNA: TGTGCCAGCAGCTTGGTGGTAGCGGGAGTCGAGCAGTACTTC
CDR3 protein: CASSLVVAGVEQYF

clone size: NA
D gene: TRBD1
J gene: TRBJ1-5
V gene: TRBV7-9
CDR3 DNA: TGTGCCATTCAGGGGGCCGGGAGCAATCAGCCCCAGCATTTT
CDR3 protein: CAIQGAGSNQPQHF

clone size: NA
D gene: TRBD1
J gene: TRBJ1-1
V gene: TRBV23-1
CDR3 DNA: TGCGCCAGCAGTCCTCGACAGGGGTTCACTGAAGCTTTCTTT
CDR3 protein: CASSPRQGFTEAFF

clone size: NA
D gene: TRBD1
J gene: TRBJ2-2
V gene: TRBV7-2
CDR3 DNA: TGTGCCAGCAGCTTAGGAGGGACAGGGAACACCGGGGAGCTGTTTTTT
CDR3 protein: CASSLGGTGNTGELFF